Listed below are T cell receptor beta chains from one sample, sequenced in a study of blood T cell repertoires in COVID-19. Clones were sequenced by immunoSEQ multiplex PCR, and TCRdb holds only the in-frame ones, with some missing. Counted here are some 99,000 clones, more than 65% occurring once; the ten biggest clones make up about 10%. Sequenced sample: peripheral blood. The receptors here all came from a woman at least 80 years old with acute or convalescent COVID-19. Both conserved end residues are part of each CDR3. Each record gives: V gene, CDR3 length, CDR3 protein.

v_call: TRBV28; cdr3_length: 13; cdr3_aa: CASSPDRGRLGYF
v_call: TRBV19; cdr3_length: 15; cdr3_aa: CASSPSAVSTDTQYF
v_call: TRBV30; cdr3_length: 14; cdr3_aa: CAWSGEVARGEQYF
v_call: TRBV6-5; cdr3_length: 15; cdr3_aa: CATKRVRESGNTIYF
v_call: TRBV28; cdr3_length: 12; cdr3_aa: CASSRQEYGYTF
v_call: TRBV6-5; cdr3_length: 12; cdr3_aa: CATLRNLKPPSF
v_call: TRBV2; cdr3_length: 16; cdr3_aa: CASSEAGVTGQETQYF
v_call: TRBV19; cdr3_length: 15; cdr3_aa: CASSIPTGRDQPQHF
v_call: TRBV28; cdr3_length: 14; cdr3_aa: CASSLSRQGIRAFF
v_call: TRBV14; cdr3_length: 17; cdr3_aa: CASSQGSGTGFTGELFF
v_call: TRBV24-1; cdr3_length: 12; cdr3_aa: CATSEQNQPQHF
v_call: TRBV12-3/TRBV12-4; cdr3_length: 12; cdr3_aa: CASTPGQPAQYF
v_call: TRBV5-6; cdr3_length: 17; cdr3_aa: CASSFEGQGVTGEKLFF
v_call: TRBV5-4; cdr3_length: 13; cdr3_aa: CASSAPTDYGYTF
v_call: TRBV5-1; cdr3_length: 14; cdr3_aa: CASSTGANTGELFF
v_call: TRBV6-2/TRBV6-3; cdr3_length: 19; cdr3_aa: CASSYSSGRGRLVGNTIYF
v_call: TRBV4-1; cdr3_length: 16; cdr3_aa: CASSQEVSRAGETQYF
v_call: TRBV28; cdr3_length: 12; cdr3_aa: CASRSTNEKLFF
v_call: TRBV28; cdr3_length: 14; cdr3_aa: CASRRQELNTEAFF
v_call: TRBV2; cdr3_length: 15; cdr3_aa: CASSIGQGAVTEAFF
v_call: TRBV27; cdr3_length: 15; cdr3_aa: CASSLSGARIEKLFF
v_call: TRBV9; cdr3_length: 14; cdr3_aa: CASSVDPDRGAAFF
v_call: TRBV4-3; cdr3_length: 15; cdr3_aa: CASSQERGAWDTQYF
v_call: TRBV10-1; cdr3_length: 13; cdr3_aa: CASSSQGSYGYTF
v_call: TRBV1; cdr3_length: 16; cdr3_aa: CTSSQRTGSSGNTIYF
v_call: TRBV2; cdr3_length: 15; cdr3_aa: CASSDRGGGNQPQHF
v_call: TRBV7-9; cdr3_length: 14; cdr3_aa: CASSLVGESAEAFF
v_call: TRBV29-1; cdr3_length: 17; cdr3_aa: CSVVVVTGERGLYGYTF
v_call: TRBV29-1; cdr3_length: 15; cdr3_aa: CSVRRTGGADTEAFF
v_call: TRBV6-2/TRBV6-3; cdr3_length: 13; cdr3_aa: CASSYLGDSEAFF
v_call: TRBV7-9; cdr3_length: 14; cdr3_aa: CASSLAAGTYGYTF
v_call: TRBV6-1; cdr3_length: 13; cdr3_aa: CASSEHGGETQYF
v_call: TRBV27; cdr3_length: 13; cdr3_aa: CASSLRTDQPQHF
v_call: TRBV28; cdr3_length: 13; cdr3_aa: CASSLQTNYGYTF
v_call: TRBV27; cdr3_length: 18; cdr3_aa: CASSTQRGLAANTGELFF
v_call: TRBV27; cdr3_length: 14; cdr3_aa: CASSSGGAGETQYF
v_call: TRBV4-2; cdr3_length: 16; cdr3_aa: CASSKGERSSYNEQFF
v_call: TRBV7-9; cdr3_length: 14; cdr3_aa: CASSLAGRGAEAFF
v_call: TRBV3-1/TRBV3-2; cdr3_length: 13; cdr3_aa: CASSPTGNSPLHF
v_call: TRBV7-2; cdr3_length: 15; cdr3_aa: CASSSLSAVNQPQHF
v_call: TRBV7-9; cdr3_length: 17; cdr3_aa: CASSSGTGGGGNQPQHF
v_call: TRBV19; cdr3_length: 14; cdr3_aa: CASRRGISNYGYTF